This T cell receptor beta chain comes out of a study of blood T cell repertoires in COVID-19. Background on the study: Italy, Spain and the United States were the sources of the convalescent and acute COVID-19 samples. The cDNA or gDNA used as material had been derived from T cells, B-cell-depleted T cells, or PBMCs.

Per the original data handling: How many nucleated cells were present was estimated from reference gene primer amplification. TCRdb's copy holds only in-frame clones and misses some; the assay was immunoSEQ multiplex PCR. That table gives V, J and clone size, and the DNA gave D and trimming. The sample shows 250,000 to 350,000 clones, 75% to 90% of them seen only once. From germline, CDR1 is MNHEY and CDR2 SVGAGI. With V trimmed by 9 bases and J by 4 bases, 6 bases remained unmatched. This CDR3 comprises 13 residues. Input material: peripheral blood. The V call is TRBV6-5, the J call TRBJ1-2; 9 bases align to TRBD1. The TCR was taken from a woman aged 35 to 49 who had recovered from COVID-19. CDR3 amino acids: CASRTGDGYGYTF. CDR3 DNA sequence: TGTGCCAGTAGGACAGGGGATGGCTATGGCTACACCTTC.